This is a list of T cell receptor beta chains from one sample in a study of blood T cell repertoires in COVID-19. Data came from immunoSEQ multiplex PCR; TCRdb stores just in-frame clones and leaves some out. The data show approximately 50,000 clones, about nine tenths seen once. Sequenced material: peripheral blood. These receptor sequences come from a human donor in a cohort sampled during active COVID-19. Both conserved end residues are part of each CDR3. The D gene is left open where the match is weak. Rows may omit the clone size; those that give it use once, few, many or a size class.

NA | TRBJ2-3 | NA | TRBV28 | TGTGCCAACAGGACTTTCCTTTTCACAGATACGCAGTATTTT | CANRTFLFTDTQYF
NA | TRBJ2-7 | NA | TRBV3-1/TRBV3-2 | TGTGCCAGCAGCCAATTCCGGGACTTAATGGGGGAGCAGTACTTC | CASSQFRDLMGEQYF
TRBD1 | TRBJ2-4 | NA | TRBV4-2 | TGTGCCAGCAGCCGCGACAGGGGGCTATCAGCCAAAAACATTCAGTACTTC | CASSRDRGLSAKNIQYF
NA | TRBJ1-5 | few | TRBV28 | TGTGCCAGCAGTTTGATGACTCATCAGCCCCAGCATTTT | CASSLMTHQPQHF
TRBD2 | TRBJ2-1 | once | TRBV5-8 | TGTGCCAGCAGCTTGGGACTAGCGGGGTACAATGAGCAGTTCTTC | CASSLGLAGYNEQFF
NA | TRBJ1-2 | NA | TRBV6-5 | TGTGCCACCGCGATCGTGTCTAACTATGGCTACACCTTC | CATAIVSNYGYTF
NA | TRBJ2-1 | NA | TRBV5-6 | TGTGCCAGCAGCCCGAGTAGTGGTGAGCAGTTCTTC | CASSPSSGEQFF
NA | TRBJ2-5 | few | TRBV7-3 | TGTGCCAGCAGCCTTCGCGATTCGGAGACCCAGTACTTC | CASSLRDSETQYF
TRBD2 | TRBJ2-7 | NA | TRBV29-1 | TGCAGCGTTGAAGAGGGACCGAAGGGGACTAGCGGGAGCAGGACCTACGAGCAGTACTTC | CSVEEGPKGTSGSRTYEQYF
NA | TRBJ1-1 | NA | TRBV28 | TGTGCCAGCAGTTTAGACAGGTTAAGACGGCTAAACACTGAAGCTTTCTTT | CASSLDRLRRLNTEAFF
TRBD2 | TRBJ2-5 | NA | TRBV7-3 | TGTGCCAGCAGCCCCTATTTCGCGGGGGAGAGAGAGACCCAGTACTTC | CASSPYFAGERETQYF